Following are 8 T cell receptor beta chains from one sample sequenced in a study of T cell repertoires in cytomegalovirus infection. One entry per CDR3 protein, called by TCRdb with MiXCR from the reads. This repertoire shows 500,000 to 600,000 distinct CDR3 sequences, about 15% found once; its top ten account for 20% to 30%. The sequenced material came from CD8+ T cells from PBMCs. These receptors were collected from a human donor in good health (CMV status not recorded). Some clones in this sample may be carry-over from other donors' samples.

This clonotype appeared a few times. The genes are TRBV6-1 and TRBJ1-1, with a possible D match to TRBD1 (6 bases). The V gene's germline CDR1 is MNHNS and CDR2 SASEGT. Trimming shortened V by 6 bases and J by 0 bases, and 11 bases separated the two germline ends. This CDR3 spans 14 amino acids. This CDR3 reads CASRQGGLNTEAFF. CDR3 in DNA: TGTGCCAGCAGGCAAGGGGGATTGAACACTGAAGCTTTCTTT.

This clonotype has more than one count but fewer than ten. CDR3 region: CASSLSPGMSEKLFF. Here the CDR3 DNA reads TGTGCCAGCAGTTTGTCCCCAGGGATGTCTGAAAAACTGTTTTTT. The chain uses TRBV27 and TRBJ1-4; possible D gene TRBD1, 5 bases. In germline, CDR1 is MNHEY, CDR2 SMNVEV (reference sequence). V lost 3 bases and J 7 bases, leaving 15 bases between the germline ends. The CDR3 has 15 amino acids.

Comment on this clonotype: With a much larger clone just one base away, this may be a read error. The rearrangement joins TRBV7-9 to TRBJ2-7; 10 nucleotides match TRBD2. The junction had 9 bases not matched to a gene; V was cut back by 1 base and J by 3 bases. The CDR3 is made up of 17 amino acids. CDR1 and CDR2 (germline): SEHNR, FQNEAQ (reference sequence). The CDR3 DNA reads TGTGCCAGCAGCTTAGGCCCCTCGGCTAGCGGGAGCTACGAGCAGTACTTC. Translation: CASSLGPSASGSYEQYF.

Only a few counts were recorded for this clonotype. The V call is TRBV28, the J call TRBJ2-3; a possible D gene is TRBD1 (5 bases). The germline V and J ends were trimmed by 7 bases and 4 bases, with 15 bases remaining between them. The CDR3 is 14 amino acids. Germline V gene lookup returns CDR1 MDHEN and CDR2 SYDVKM. The CDR3 nucleotides are TGTGCCAGCACGCGCAGGGCTTGGGCAGATACGCAGTATTTT. Amino acids: CASTRRAWADTQYF.

This clonotype was counted at least ten times. V and J are TRBV2 and TRBJ2-3, with a weak D call TRBD2 (5 bases). The germline CDR1 and CDR2 sequences are SNHLY and FYNNEI. The CDR3 length is 13 residues. Trimming pared 11 bases from V and 4 bases from J, leaving 16 bases between. CDR3 region: CALLGLGADTQYF. CDR3 DNA sequence: TGTGCCCTTCTAGGCCTCGGGGCAGATACGCAGTATTTT.

This clonotype came up many times. The V and J genes are TRBV6-5 and TRBJ2-3; D unresolved. The V end lost 0 bases, the J end lost 3 bases, and 10 bases lay between the germline ends. CDR3 size: 15 residues. CDR1 is MNHEY and CDR2 is SVGAGI in the germline V gene. CDR3 amino acids: CASSYSKSWTDTQYF. In DNA form, the CDR3 reads TGTGCCAGCAGTTACTCGAAGTCTTGGACAGATACGCAGTATTTT.

This clonotype was counted between two and nine times. The chain couples TRBV27 to TRBJ2-7; weak D call: TRBD1 (6 bases). The CDR3 contains 13 residues. The V gene lost 5 bases and the J gene lost 13 bases, with 21 bases spanning the gap. CDR1 and CDR2 from the germline V gene are MNHEY and SMNVEV (reference sequence). The CDR3 loop reads CASSASRGGTPYF. The CDR3 DNA is TGTGCCAGCAGTGCCAGTCGAGGGGGTACCCCTTACTTC.

This clonotype was counted many times. The chain recombines TRBV7-2 with TRBJ1-2, with TRBD1 as a possible D gene (5 bases). CDR3 length: 16 residues. V was cut by 5 bases and J by 2 bases, with 18 bases left in between. The germline CDR1 and CDR2 sequences are SGHTA and FQGNSA. The CDR3 sequence: CASSPGPFDRNYGYTF. CDR3 sequence (DNA): TGTGCCAGCAGCCCAGGACCCTTTGACAGAAACTATGGCTACACCTTC.